A selection of T cell receptor beta chains follows, all from one sample in a study of blood T cell repertoires in COVID-19. Sequencing used immunoSEQ multiplex PCR; TCRdb keeps in-frame clones, though not all of them. The data show under 200,000 clones, with roughly 82% seen just once and roughly 5% held by the top ten. Sequenced: PBMCs or T cells enriched from blood (not recorded which). The receptor source for this set is a woman aged 55 to 70 with acute COVID-19. Both conserved end residues are part of each CDR3. D genes are given only for firm matches. Rows give clone size only sometimes, using once, few, many, or a class for an expanded clone.

>TRBJ2-7|.|TRBV15|.
CATSSRAGEQYF
TGTGCCACCAGCAGCCGAGCGGGCGAGCAGTACTTC
>TRBJ1-1|.|TRBV10-3|.
CATQGLTEAFF
TGTGCCACCCAGGGGCTCACTGAAGCTTTCTTT
>TRBJ1-4|once|TRBV15|TRBD1
CATSNDRELSEKLFF
TGTGCCACCAGCAATGACAGGGAACTTTCGGAAAAACTGTTTTTT
>TRBJ2-1|.|TRBV11-2|.
CASSLVPRGNNEQFF
TGTGCCAGCAGCTTAGTCCCCCGGGGAAACAATGAGCAGTTCTTC
>TRBJ2-7|.|TRBV6-1|.
CASSEEDRPLVEQYF
TGTGCCAGCAGTGAGGAGGACCGGCCCCTAGTGGAGCAGTACTTC
>TRBJ2-3|.|TRBV5-1|.
CASSRGEGDTQYF
TGCGCCAGCAGTAGGGGGGAGGGAGATACGCAGTATTTT
>TRBJ1-5|.|TRBV2|.
CASTLGGGQGQPQHF
TGTGCCAGCACCCTCGGTGGGGGACAAGGCCAGCCCCAGCATTTT
>TRBJ2-7|few|TRBV19|.
CASSRQNPSYEQYF
TGTGCCAGTAGCAGACAAAATCCATCCTACGAGCAGTACTTC
>TRBJ1-3|.|TRBV11-2|.
CASSPQGIGNTIYF
TGTGCCAGCAGCCCCCAGGGGATAGGAAACACCATATATTTT
>TRBJ2-7|.|TRBV20-1|TRBD2
CSASNPQLAGRSYEQYF
TGCAGTGCTAGTAATCCCCAACTAGCGGGCAGATCCTACGAGCAGTACTTC
>TRBJ1-5|.|TRBV25-1|.
CASRANQPQHF
TGTGCCAGCAGAGCCAATCAGCCCCAGCATTTT
>TRBJ2-1|.|TRBV28|.
CASNVGGGNEQFF
TGTGCCAGCAACGTAGGGGGGGGCAATGAGCAGTTCTTC
>TRBJ1-2|.|TRBV5-1|.
CASSLVQGREGYTF
TGCGCCAGCAGCTTGGTTCAGGGGAGGGAAGGCTACACCTTC
>TRBJ2-7|once|TRBV18|.
CASSPRVSYEQYF
TGTGCCAGCTCCCCGAGGGTCTCCTACGAGCAGTACTTC
>TRBJ1-5|few|TRBV19|.
CASNLGVNQPQHF
TGTGCCAGTAACCTGGGAGTGAATCAGCCCCAGCATTTT
>TRBJ1-1|.|TRBV5-4|.
CASSFPAENTEAFF
TGTGCCAGCAGCTTCCCGGCGGAGAACACTGAAGCTTTCTTT
>TRBJ2-3|.|TRBV5-1|.
CASSSGRVDTQYF
TGCGCCAGCAGCTCCGGGCGGGTAGATACGCAGTATTTT
>TRBJ1-2|.|TRBV19|.
CASSILRGGYGYTF
TGTGCCAGTAGTATACTTCGGGGAGGCTATGGCTACACCTTC
>TRBJ2-7|.|TRBV6-6|TRBD2
CASSYERTSEGYEQYF
TGTGCCAGCAGTTACGAGAGGACTAGTGAGGGCTACGAGCAGTACTTC
>TRBJ1-2|.|TRBV11-2|.
CASSIGVGANYGYTF
TGTGCCAGCAGCATAGGGGTAGGGGCGAACTATGGCTACACCTTC
>TRBJ1-1|once|TRBV21-1|.
CASSKSKGQGGKKTEAFF
TGTGCCAGCAGTAAAAGTAAAGGACAGGGAGGTAAAAAGACTGAAGCTTTCTTT
>TRBJ1-5|once|TRBV15|.
CATSRDRYSNQPQHF
TGTGCCACCAGCAGAGATCGGTATAGCAATCAGCCCCAGCATTTT
>TRBJ1-3|.|TRBV6-5|.
CASSYSVSGNTIYF
TGTGCCAGCAGTTACTCCGTTTCTGGAAACACCATATATTTT
>TRBJ2-1|.|TRBV3-1/TRBV3-2|TRBD1
CASRRQGSSYNEQFF
TGTGCCAGCAGACGACAGGGCAGCTCCTACAATGAGCAGTTCTTC